Below, 9 T cell receptor beta chains from the same sample are listed, as sequenced in a study of OX40 agonist ivuxolimab in advanced cancers. Generated by immunoSEQ multiplex PCR, the TCRdb table keeps only in-frame clones and is missing some. The repertoire consists of tens of thousands of clones, with about 90% occurring once and the leading ten covering about 4.7%. Sequences were derived from CD4+ or CD8+ T cells sorted from blood, sampled in a trial of the OX40 agonist ivuxolimab. These receptors came from an adult with an advanced solid tumor such as melanoma, head and neck, liver or kidney cancer.

The rearrangement joins TRBV5-4 to TRBJ1-2; 11 bases align to TRBD1. V lost 4 bases, J lost 10 bases, and 6 bases stayed unmatched. The CDR3 runs 13 residues. Germline V CDR1 and CDR2: SGHNT, YYREEE (reference sequence). The CDR3 bases are TGTGCCAGCAGCCTAGGGACAGGGGGGGACTACACCTTC. Translated, it gives CASSLGTGGDYTF.

This clone came up once. J is TRBJ2-7 and V is TRBV5-8; D unclear. The V gene's germline CDR1 is SGHTS and CDR2 YDEGEE. The CDR3 loop spans 14 amino acids. V was pared by 4 bases and J by 1 base, with 12 bases between. In nucleotides, the CDR3 is TGTGCCAGCAGCCACCTAACAAGATCCTACGAGCAGTACGTC. Translated: CASSHLTRSYEQYV.

The chain couples TRBV5-6 to TRBJ2-7; the D is unclear. CDR1 and CDR2 (germline): SGHDT, YYEEEE. V shed 3 bases and J shed 1 base, with 11 bases lying between them. There are 14 residues in the CDR3. CDR3 sequence reads: CASSYGVTSYEQYF. The CDR3 bases are TGTGCCAGCAGCTATGGGGTCACATCCTACGAGCAGTACTTC.

This chain links TRBV5-1 with TRBJ2-1; a possible D gene is TRBD2 (5 bases). Trimming stripped 0 bases from V and 9 bases from J, with 13 bases between. This CDR3 spans 14 amino acids. Germline CDR1 reads SGHRS; CDR2 reads YFSETQ. The CDR3 DNA reads as TGCGCCAGCAGCTTGGACCAACTAGGACTTGAGCAGTTCTTC. Residues: CASSLDQLGLEQFF.

The genes are TRBV6-1 and TRBJ2-3, with 9 nucleotides matching TRBD1. Germline CDR1 MNHNS, CDR2 SASEGT. Trimming removed 3 bases from V and 1 base from J; junction bases left unmatched: 2. This CDR3 is built from 15 residues. This chain's CDR3 is CASSEDRGRTDTQYF. CDR3 in DNA: TGTGCCAGCAGTGAGGACAGGGGACGCACAGATACGCAGTATTTT.

The J gene is TRBJ1-1, the V gene TRBV20-1; D is perhaps TRBD1 (5 bases). The CDR3 covers 11 residues. The germline V gene has CDR1 DFQATT and CDR2 SNEGSKA (reference sequence). DNA of the CDR3: TGCAGGGCAGCGGGGGGCACTGAAGCTTTCTTT. Protein: CRAAGGTEAFF.

The chain is built from TRBV2 and TRBJ2-7; 11 bases are a match to TRBD2. The V and J ends lost 9 bases and 1 base, in that order; junction bases with no gene match: 5. CDR3 length: 14 amino acids. The germline gives CDR1 SNHLY, CDR2 FYNNEI. CDR3 nucleotides: TGTGCCAGTAAGCTAGCGGGAGGTTCCTACGAGCAGTACGTC. Amino acids: CASKLAGGSYEQYV.

This clone was observed once. The J gene is TRBJ2-7, the V gene TRBV27, with TRBD1 matching over 9 bases. Germline trimming cut 8 bases from V and 6 bases from J; bases unmatched to any gene: 11. There are 14 residues in the CDR3. Germline V CDR1 and CDR2: MNHEY, SMNVEV (reference sequence). The CDR3 sequence is CASRTGGRLGEQYF. The CDR3 DNA follows: TGTGCCAGCCGTACAGGGGGCCGGCTAGGCGAGCAGTACTTC.

The chain combines TRBV6-1 with TRBJ2-7, with D uncertain. The CDR3 is 14 residues long. Germline lookup yields CDR1 MNHNS and CDR2 SASEGT. Trimming removed 2 bases from V and 2 bases from J, with 10 bases in between. CDR3 nucleotide sequence: TGTGCCAGCAGTGAATCGCCGTTGCCCTACGAGCAGTACTTC. This codes for CASSESPLPYEQYF.